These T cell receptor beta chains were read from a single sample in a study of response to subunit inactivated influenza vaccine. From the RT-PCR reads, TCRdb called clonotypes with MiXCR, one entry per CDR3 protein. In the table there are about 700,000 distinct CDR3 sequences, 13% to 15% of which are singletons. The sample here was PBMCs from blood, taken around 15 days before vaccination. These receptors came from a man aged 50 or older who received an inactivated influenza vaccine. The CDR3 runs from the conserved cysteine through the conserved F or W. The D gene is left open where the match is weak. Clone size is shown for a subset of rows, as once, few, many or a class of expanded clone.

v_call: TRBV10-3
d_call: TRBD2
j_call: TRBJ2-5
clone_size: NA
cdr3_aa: CAISESGAGASETQYF
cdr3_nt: TGTGCCATCAGTGAGTCCGGGGCGGGAGCTTCCGAGACCCAGTACTTC

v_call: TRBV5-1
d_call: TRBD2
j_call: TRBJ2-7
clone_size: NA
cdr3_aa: CASSLDWTSGDYEQYF
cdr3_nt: TGCGCCAGCAGCCTAGACTGGACTAGCGGAGACTACGAGCAGTACTTC

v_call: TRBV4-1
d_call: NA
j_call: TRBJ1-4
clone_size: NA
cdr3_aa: CASSQVRYNEKLFF
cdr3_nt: TGCGCCAGCAGCCAAGTGAGATATAATGAAAAACTGTTTTTT

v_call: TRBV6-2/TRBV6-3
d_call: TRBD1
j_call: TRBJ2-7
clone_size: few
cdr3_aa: CASGTGSYEQYF
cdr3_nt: TGTGCCAGCGGGACAGGGTCCTACGAGCAGTACTTC

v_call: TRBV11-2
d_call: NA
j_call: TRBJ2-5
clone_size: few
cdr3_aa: CASSLAVKETQYF
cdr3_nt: TGTGCCAGCAGCTTAGCCGTTAAAGAGACCCAGTACTTC

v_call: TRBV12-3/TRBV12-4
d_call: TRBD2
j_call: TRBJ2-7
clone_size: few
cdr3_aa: CASSRGRNEQYF
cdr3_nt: TGTGCCAGCAGTCGCGGGAGGAACGAGCAGTACTTC

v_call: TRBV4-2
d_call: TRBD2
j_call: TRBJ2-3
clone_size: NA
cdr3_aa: CASSQGTSGMGKTQYF
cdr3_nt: TGTGCCAGCAGCCAAGGGACTAGCGGGATGGGGAAGACGCAGTATTTT

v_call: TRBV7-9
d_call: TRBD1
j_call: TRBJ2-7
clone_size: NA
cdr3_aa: CASMGQRSYEQYF
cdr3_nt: TGTGCCAGCATGGGACAGCGCTCCTACGAGCAGTACTTC

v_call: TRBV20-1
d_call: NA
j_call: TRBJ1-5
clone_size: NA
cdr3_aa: CSAREGGGRVQPQHF
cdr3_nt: TGCAGTGCTAGAGAAGGTGGGGGGCGCGTTCAGCCCCAGCATTTT

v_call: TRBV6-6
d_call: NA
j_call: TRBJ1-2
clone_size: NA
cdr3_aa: CASSREYYGYTF
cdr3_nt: TGTGCCAGCAGTCGGGAATACTATGGCTACACCTTC

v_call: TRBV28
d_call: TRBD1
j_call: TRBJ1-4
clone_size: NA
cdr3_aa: CASSSRDRLLYAAEKLFF
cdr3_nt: TGTGCCAGCAGCTCCCGGGACAGGCTTTTATACGCGGCTGAAAAACTGTTTTTT

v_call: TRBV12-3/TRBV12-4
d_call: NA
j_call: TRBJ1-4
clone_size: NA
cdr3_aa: CASSDTGRRNEKLFF
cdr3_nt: TGTGCCAGCAGTGATACAGGGCGCCGAAATGAAAAACTGTTTTTT

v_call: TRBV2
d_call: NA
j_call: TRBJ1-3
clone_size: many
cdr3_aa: CASSDSTGSGNTIYF
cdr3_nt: TGTGCCAGCAGTGATTCGACAGGCTCTGGAAACACCATATATTTT

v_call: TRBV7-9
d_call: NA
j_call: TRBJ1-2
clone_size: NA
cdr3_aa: CASSSGTHGYTF
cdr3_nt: TGTGCCAGCAGCTCCGGGACACATGGCTACACCTTC

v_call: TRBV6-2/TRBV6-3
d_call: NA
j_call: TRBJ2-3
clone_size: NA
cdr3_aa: CASSYSNVPKKGEARSTDTQYF
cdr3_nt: TGTGCCAGCAGTTACTCGAACGTGCCTAAGAAGGGGGAGGCCCGGTCTACAGATACGCAGTATTTT

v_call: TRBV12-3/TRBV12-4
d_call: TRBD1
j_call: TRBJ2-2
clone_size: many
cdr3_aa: CASSLGAGGSGELFF
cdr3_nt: TGTGCCAGCAGTTTGGGGGCAGGGGGCTCCGGGGAGCTGTTTTTT

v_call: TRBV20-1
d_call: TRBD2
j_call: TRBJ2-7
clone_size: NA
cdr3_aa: CSARLAGAWGYEQYF
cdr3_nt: TGCAGTGCAAGACTAGCGGGAGCCTGGGGCTACGAGCAGTACTTC

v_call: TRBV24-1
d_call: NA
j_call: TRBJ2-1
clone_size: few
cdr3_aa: CATSDIRGSSYNEQFF
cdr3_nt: TGTGCCACCAGTGATATAAGAGGTAGCTCCTACAATGAGCAGTTCTTC

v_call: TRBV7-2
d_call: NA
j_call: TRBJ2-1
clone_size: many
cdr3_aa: CASSLGGTGWAKQQFF
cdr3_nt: TGTGCCAGCAGCTTAGGGGGGACGGGTTGGGCCAAACAGCAGTTCTTC

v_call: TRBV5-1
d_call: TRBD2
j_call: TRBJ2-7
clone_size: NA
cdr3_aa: CASSPTPGLAGTYEQYF
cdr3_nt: TGCGCCAGCAGCCCCACCCCCGGACTAGCGGGAACCTACGAGCAGTACTTC

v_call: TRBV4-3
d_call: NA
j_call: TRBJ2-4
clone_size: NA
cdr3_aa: CASSQDPRDDIQYF
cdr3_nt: TGCGCCAGCAGCCAAGATCCCAGGGATGACATTCAGTACTTC

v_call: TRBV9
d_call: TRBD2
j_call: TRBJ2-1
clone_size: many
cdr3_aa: CASSVGLAGSSYNEQFF
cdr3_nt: TGTGCCAGCAGCGTAGGACTAGCGGGGAGCTCCTACAATGAGCAGTTCTTC

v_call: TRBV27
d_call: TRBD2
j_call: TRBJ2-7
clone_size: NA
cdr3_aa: CATSSPGLAGGEQYF
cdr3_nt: TGTGCCACTTCCTCACCGGGACTAGCGGGAGGGGAGCAGTACTTC

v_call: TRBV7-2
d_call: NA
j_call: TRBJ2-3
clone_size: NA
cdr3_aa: CASLGQGVGTDTQYF
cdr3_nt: TGTGCCAGTTTAGGTCAGGGTGTGGGCACAGATACGCAGTATTTT

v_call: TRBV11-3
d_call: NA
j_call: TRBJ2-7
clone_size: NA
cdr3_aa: CASSPVGGPDYEQYF
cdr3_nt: TGTGCCAGCAGCCCAGTGGGGGGCCCAGACTACGAGCAGTACTTC

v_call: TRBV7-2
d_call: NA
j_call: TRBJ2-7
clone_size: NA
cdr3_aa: CASSSEGGYEQYF
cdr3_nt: TGTGCCAGCAGCTCCGAAGGGGGCTACGAGCAGTACTTC

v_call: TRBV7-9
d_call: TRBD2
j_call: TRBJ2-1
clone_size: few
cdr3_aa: CASSDDLLAGRNNEQFF
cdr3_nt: TGTGCCAGCAGCGACGATTTACTAGCGGGGCGAAACAATGAGCAGTTCTTC

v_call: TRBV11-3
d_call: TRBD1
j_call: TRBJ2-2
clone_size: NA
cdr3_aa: CASSTRQGINTGELFF
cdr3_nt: TGTGCCAGCAGCACGAGACAGGGGATAAACACCGGGGAGCTGTTTTTT

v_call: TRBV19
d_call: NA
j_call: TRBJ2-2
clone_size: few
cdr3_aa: CASSDLGAGELFF
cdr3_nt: TGTGCCAGTAGTGACCTGGGGGCCGGGGAGCTGTTTTTT

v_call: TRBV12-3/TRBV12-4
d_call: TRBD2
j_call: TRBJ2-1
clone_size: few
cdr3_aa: CASSRLAGFNEQFF
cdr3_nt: TGTGCCAGCAGTCGACTAGCGGGTTTCAATGAGCAGTTCTTC

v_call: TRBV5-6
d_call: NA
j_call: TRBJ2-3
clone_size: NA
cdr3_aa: CASSYSGRTDTQYF
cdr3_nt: TGTGCCAGCAGCTACTCTGGGAGGACAGATACGCAGTATTTT

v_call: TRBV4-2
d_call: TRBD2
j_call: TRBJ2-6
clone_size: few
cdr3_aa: CASSQELAGVYGANVLTF
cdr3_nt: TGTGCCAGCAGCCAAGAACTAGCGGGGGTTTATGGGGCCAACGTCCTGACTTTC

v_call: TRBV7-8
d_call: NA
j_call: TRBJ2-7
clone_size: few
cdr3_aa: CASSLAHLEQYF
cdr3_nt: TGTGCCAGCAGCTTAGCCCACTTGGAGCAGTACTTC

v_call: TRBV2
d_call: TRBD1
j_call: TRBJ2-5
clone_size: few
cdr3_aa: CASTLMGTVQETQYF
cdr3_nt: TGTGCCAGCACCCTTATGGGGACAGTCCAAGAGACCCAGTACTTC

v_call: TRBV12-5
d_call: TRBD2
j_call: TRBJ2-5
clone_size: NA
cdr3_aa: CASGTSGRGFETQYF
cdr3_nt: TGTGCTAGTGGTACTAGCGGGAGGGGGTTTGAGACCCAGTACTTC

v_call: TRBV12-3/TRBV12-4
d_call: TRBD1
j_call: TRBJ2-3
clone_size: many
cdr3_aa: CASSSTGSGTDTQYF
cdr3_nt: TGTGCCAGCAGTTCGACAGGGTCGGGCACAGATACGCAGTATTTT

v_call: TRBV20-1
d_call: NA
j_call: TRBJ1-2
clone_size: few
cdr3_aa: CSANRDHYGYTF
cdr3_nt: TGCAGTGCTAACAGGGACCACTATGGCTACACCTTC

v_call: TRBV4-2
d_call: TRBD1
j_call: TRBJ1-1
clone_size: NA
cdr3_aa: CASSQGTGPSTEAFF
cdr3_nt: TGTGCCAGCAGCCAAGGGACAGGGCCGAGCACTGAAGCTTTCTTT

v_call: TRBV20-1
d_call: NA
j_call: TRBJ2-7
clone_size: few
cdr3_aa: CSAMPSALSYEQYF
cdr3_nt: TGCAGTGCTATGCCTAGCGCCCTCTCCTACGAGCAGTACTTC

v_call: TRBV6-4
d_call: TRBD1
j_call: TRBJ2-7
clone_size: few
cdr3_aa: CASSGEQGVGDEQYF
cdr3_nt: TGTGCCAGCAGTGGGGAACAGGGGGTCGGAGACGAGCAGTACTTC

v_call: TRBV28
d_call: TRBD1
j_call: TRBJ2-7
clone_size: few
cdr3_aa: CASSFRDRGREQYF
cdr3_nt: TGTGCCAGCAGTTTTCGGGACAGGGGGCGCGAGCAGTACTTC

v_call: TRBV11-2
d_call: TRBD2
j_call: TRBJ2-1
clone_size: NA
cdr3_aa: CASSLVGGRVSYNEQFF
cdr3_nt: TGTGCCAGCAGCTTGGTAGGCGGGAGGGTCTCCTACAATGAGCAGTTCTTC

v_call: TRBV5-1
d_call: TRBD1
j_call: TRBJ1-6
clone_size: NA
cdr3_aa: CASSLPGTGGSPLHF
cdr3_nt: TGCGCCAGCAGCCTCCCCGGGACAGGGGGATCACCCCTCCACTTT

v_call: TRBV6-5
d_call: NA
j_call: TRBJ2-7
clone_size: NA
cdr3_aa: CASSSPGRGYEQYF
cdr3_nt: TGTGCCAGCAGTTCCCCAGGGAGGGGGTACGAGCAGTACTTC

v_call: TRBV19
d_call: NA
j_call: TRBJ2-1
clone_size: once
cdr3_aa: CASGGREQFF
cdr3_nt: TGTGCCAGTGGGGGTCGGGAGCAGTTCTTC

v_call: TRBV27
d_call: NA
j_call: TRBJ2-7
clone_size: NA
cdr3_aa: CASSPIEGHTYEQYF
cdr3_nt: TGTGCCAGCAGTCCCATCGAGGGACATACTTACGAGCAGTACTTC

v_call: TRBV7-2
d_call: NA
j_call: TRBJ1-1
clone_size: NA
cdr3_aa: CASSWGFLGAFF
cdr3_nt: TGTGCCAGCAGCTGGGGATTCCTTGGGGCTTTCTTT

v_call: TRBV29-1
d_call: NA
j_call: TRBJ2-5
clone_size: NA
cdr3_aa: CSVMFGQETQYF
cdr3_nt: TGCAGCGTGATGTTTGGCCAAGAGACCCAGTACTTC

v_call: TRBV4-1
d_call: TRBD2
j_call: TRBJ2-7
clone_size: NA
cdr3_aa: CASSQINGGRTYEQYF
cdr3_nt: TGCGCCAGCAGCCAAATAAACGGGGGGAGAACCTACGAGCAGTACTTC